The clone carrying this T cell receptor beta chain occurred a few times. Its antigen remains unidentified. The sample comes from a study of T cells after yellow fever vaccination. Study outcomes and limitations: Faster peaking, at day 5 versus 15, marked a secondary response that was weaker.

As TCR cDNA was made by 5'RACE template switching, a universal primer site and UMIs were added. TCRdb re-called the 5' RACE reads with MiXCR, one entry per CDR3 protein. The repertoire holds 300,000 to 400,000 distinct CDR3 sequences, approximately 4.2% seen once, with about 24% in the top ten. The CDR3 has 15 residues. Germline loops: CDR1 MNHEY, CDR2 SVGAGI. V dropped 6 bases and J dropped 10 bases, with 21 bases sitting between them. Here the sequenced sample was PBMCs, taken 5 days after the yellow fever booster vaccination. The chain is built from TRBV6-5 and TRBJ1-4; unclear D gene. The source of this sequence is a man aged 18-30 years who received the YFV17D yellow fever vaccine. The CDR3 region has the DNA TGTGCCAGCAGCCGCTCCAACCTTAGAAGCGGAAAACTGTTTTTT. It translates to CASSRSNLRSGKLFF.